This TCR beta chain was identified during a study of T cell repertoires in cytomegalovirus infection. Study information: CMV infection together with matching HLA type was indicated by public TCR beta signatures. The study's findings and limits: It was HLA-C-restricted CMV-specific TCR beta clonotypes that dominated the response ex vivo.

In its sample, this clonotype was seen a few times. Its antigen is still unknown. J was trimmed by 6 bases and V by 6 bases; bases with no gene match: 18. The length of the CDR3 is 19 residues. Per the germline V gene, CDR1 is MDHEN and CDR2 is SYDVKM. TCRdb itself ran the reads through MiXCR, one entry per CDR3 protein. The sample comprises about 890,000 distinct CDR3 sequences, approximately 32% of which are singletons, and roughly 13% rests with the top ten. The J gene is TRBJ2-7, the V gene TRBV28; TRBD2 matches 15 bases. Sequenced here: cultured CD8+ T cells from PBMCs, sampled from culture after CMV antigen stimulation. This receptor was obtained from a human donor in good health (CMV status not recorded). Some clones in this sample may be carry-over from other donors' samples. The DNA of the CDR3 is TGTGCCAGCAGCCCCGGGACTAGCGGGGGGATCCTTCCATTCGGCGAGCAGTACTTC. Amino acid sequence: CASSPGTSGGILPFGEQYF.